This is a list of T cell receptor beta chains from one sample in a study of shared clonotypes between healthy human individuals. Method: immunoSEQ multiplex PCR; TCRdb's copy keeps in-frame clones and lacks some. Of about 2 million clones detected, about 95% appear once; the ten largest clones hold around 1.2%. The sequenced sample consisted of naive CD8+ T cells sorted from blood. All receptors come from a man between 18 and 29 years old in good health. CDR3s include the opening cysteine and the closing phenylalanine or tryptophan. D genes are given only for firm matches. Rows may omit the clone size; those that give it use once, few, many or a size class.

V gene	clone size	J gene	D gene	CDR3 length	CDR3 DNA	CDR3 protein
TRBV11-2	NA	TRBJ2-3	NA	13	TGTGCCAGCAGTTACCACCTCACAGATACGCAGTATTTT	CASSYHLTDTQYF
TRBV18	NA	TRBJ2-1	NA	13	TGTGCCAGCTCACCACTCGCTGACAATGAGCAGTTCTTC	CASSPLADNEQFF
TRBV7-2	NA	TRBJ1-1	NA	14	TGTGCCAGCAGCCTGGGACCGTACAACACTGAAGCTTTCTTT	CASSLGPYNTEAFF
TRBV29-1	NA	TRBJ1-1	TRBD1	13	TGCAGCCTTGTGGGACAGGGCGACACTGAAGCTTTCTTT	CSLVGQGDTEAFF
TRBV6-6	NA	TRBJ1-1	TRBD1	14	TGTGCCAGCAGCCTGGGACAGGGGAGCACTGAAGCTTTCTTT	CASSLGQGSTEAFF
TRBV6-4	NA	TRBJ1-2	NA	13	TGTGCCAGCAGTGAGGGCGGCAACTATGGCTACACCTTC	CASSEGGNYGYTF
TRBV7-8	NA	TRBJ2-1	NA	16	TGTGCCAGCAGCGCGCCGGGACTCCTTTGGGGGAGTGAGCAGTTCTTC	CASSAPGLLWGSEQFF
TRBV6-5	NA	TRBJ2-3	TRBD1	13	TGTGCCAGCAGTGGGACAGGGGAAGATACGCAGTATTTT	CASSGTGEDTQYF
TRBV9	NA	TRBJ2-5	NA	17	TGTGCCAGCAGCGTAACGAAGACTCTCGAACAACAAGAGACCCAGTACTTC	CASSVTKTLEQQETQYF
TRBV15	NA	TRBJ1-4	NA	13	TGTGCCACCAGCGGGTGGGTCGGGGAAAAACTGTTTTTT	CATSGWVGEKLFF
TRBV7-8	NA	TRBJ2-2	NA	16	TGTGCCAGCAGCTTGGTCGTGGGAGAGGGGTCCGGGGAGCTGTTTTTT	CASSLVVGEGSGELFF
TRBV4-2	NA	TRBJ2-3	TRBD2	16	TGTGCCAGCAGCCGCGCTAGCGGAGGGAGCACAGATACGCAGTATTTT	CASSRASGGSTDTQYF
TRBV2	NA	TRBJ2-1	TRBD1	14	TGTGCCGCTTGGGGGACAGGGGAATACAATGAGCAGTTCTTC	CAAWGTGEYNEQFF
TRBV2	NA	TRBJ2-7	TRBD2	15	TGTGCCAGCAGTGAAGGGCGCGGGGGGGGATACGAGCAGTACTTC	CASSEGRGGGYEQYF
TRBV30	once	TRBJ2-2	NA	13	TGTGCCTGGAGTACTGGGAACACCGGGGAGCTGTTTTTT	CAWSTGNTGELFF
TRBV30	NA	TRBJ2-3	TRBD2	13	TGTGCCTGGAGTCCAGCGGGGGGAGATACGCAGTATTTT	CAWSPAGGDTQYF
TRBV4-1	NA	TRBJ2-7	TRBD1	16	TGCGCCAGCAGCCAAGATCAGGGGACAGGGGGCAGAGAGCAGTACTTC	CASSQDQGTGGREQYF
TRBV12-5	NA	TRBJ2-1	TRBD2	16	TGTGCTAGTGGTCCACCTACTAGCGGCCCCTACAATGAGCAGTTCTTC	CASGPPTSGPYNEQFF
TRBV11-2	once	TRBJ2-7	TRBD1	15	TGTGCCAGCAGCTACGGACAGGGGTGGCCTTACGAGCAGTACTTC	CASSYGQGWPYEQYF
TRBV28	NA	TRBJ2-3	TRBD1	13	TGTGCCATCTCAGGGGGCGGCACAGATACGCAGTATTTT	CAISGGGTDTQYF
TRBV10-2	NA	TRBJ2-2	NA	12	TGCGCTCTGTCTCCGAACACCGGGGAGCTGTTTTTT	CALSPNTGELFF
TRBV28	NA	TRBJ1-5	NA	16	TGTGCCAGCAGGTCATCCCGGGACAATAGCAATCAGCCCCAGCATTTT	CASRSSRDNSNQPQHF
TRBV7-9	NA	TRBJ2-7	NA	16	TGTGCCAGCAGCTTCGGACCCTCCGGAGTTACCGAGGAGCAGTACTTC	CASSFGPSGVTEEQYF
TRBV7-9	NA	TRBJ2-7	TRBD1	16	TGTGCCAGCAGCTTAAGGCTCGGACAGGTTTACTACGAGCAGTACTTC	CASSLRLGQVYYEQYF
TRBV6-1	few	TRBJ2-7	NA	11	TGTGCCAGCAGTGATTTCTACGAGCAGTACTTC	CASSDFYEQYF
TRBV5-1	NA	TRBJ1-2	TRBD1	15	TGCGCCAGCAGCTTGGAAGGGGGCGCTGGCTATGGCTACACCTTC	CASSLEGGAGYGYTF
TRBV19	NA	TRBJ2-7	TRBD1	14	TGTGCCAGTAGTATGGGACAGGGGAGCTACGAGCAGTACTTC	CASSMGQGSYEQYF
TRBV27	NA	TRBJ2-3	NA	17	TGTGCCAGCAGTTTACTCCCACTAACCCCTAGCACAGATACGCAGTATTTT	CASSLLPLTPSTDTQYF
TRBV4-3	once	TRBJ2-7	TRBD2	16	TGCGCCAGCAGCCAATCCAGGACTAGCGGAACCTACGAGCAGTACTTC	CASSQSRTSGTYEQYF
TRBV7-6	NA	TRBJ2-3	TRBD2	17	TGTGCCAGCAGCTTAGTGACTAGCGGGATCCCCCAGGGTACGCAGTATTTT	CASSLVTSGIPQGTQYF
TRBV7-9	NA	TRBJ2-7	TRBD2	17	TGTGCCAGCAGCTCCGGACTAGCGGGCCGGAGCTCCTACGAGCAGTACTTC	CASSSGLAGRSSYEQYF
TRBV4-1	NA	TRBJ2-7	TRBD1	14	TGCGCCAGCAGCCCGAGGGACAGTCTCTACGAGCAGTACTTC	CASSPRDSLYEQYF
TRBV13	NA	TRBJ1-2	NA	16	TGTGCCAGCAGCTTAGGCTTTGAGTTGGGGTATCGTGGCTACACCTTC	CASSLGFELGYRGYTF
TRBV7-9	NA	TRBJ2-7	TRBD1	14	TGTGCCAGCAGCTCCGGACAGGGGCACTACGAGCAGTACTTC	CASSSGQGHYEQYF
TRBV14	NA	TRBJ2-7	NA	13	TGTGCCAGCAGCCTTGGACAGTTCTACGAGCAGTACTTC	CASSLGQFYEQYF
TRBV4-3	NA	TRBJ1-2	NA	16	TGCGCCAGCAGCCTCATATGGGACACTCGAAACTATGGCTACACCTTC	CASSLIWDTRNYGYTF
TRBV5-1	NA	TRBJ2-1	NA	15	TGCGCCAGCAGCTTGAACAGTCTTTCCTACAATGAGCAGTTCTTC	CASSLNSLSYNEQFF
TRBV29-1	NA	TRBJ2-1	NA	10	TGCAGCGAGTCGTACAATGAGCAGTTCTTC	CSESYNEQFF
TRBV7-8	NA	TRBJ2-5	TRBD2	14	TGTGCCAGCAGCTCTAGCGGGACACAAGAGACCCAGTACTTC	CASSSSGTQETQYF
TRBV27	NA	TRBJ2-7	NA	13	TGTGCCAGCAGTCTATCGGGTCCCCACGAGCAGTACTTC	CASSLSGPHEQYF
TRBV6-1	NA	TRBJ1-5	NA	14	TGTGCCAGCAACTGGGGGGGCGGCGATCAGCCCCAGCATTTT	CASNWGGGDQPQHF
TRBV9	NA	TRBJ1-6	NA	16	TGTGCCAGCAGCCCCGGTGGGACACCATATAATTCACCCCTCCACTTT	CASSPGGTPYNSPLHF
TRBV27	NA	TRBJ2-3	NA	15	TGTGCCAGCAGGCAGGGTTCTCGGCATTCAGATACGCAGTATTTT	CASRQGSRHSDTQYF
TRBV6-1	once	TRBJ2-3	TRBD2	15	TGTGCCGGGCACCCACTAGCGGCAAGCACAGATACGCAGTATTTT	CAGHPLAASTDTQYF
TRBV7-9	NA	TRBJ2-5	TRBD2	15	TGTGCCAGCAGCCCCCCAGGACTAGCGTGGGAGACCCAGTACTTC	CASSPPGLAWETQYF
TRBV5-6	NA	TRBJ2-2	NA	16	TGTGCCAGCAGCTCCACTTGGGGACCGAACACCGGGGAGCTGTTTTTT	CASSSTWGPNTGELFF